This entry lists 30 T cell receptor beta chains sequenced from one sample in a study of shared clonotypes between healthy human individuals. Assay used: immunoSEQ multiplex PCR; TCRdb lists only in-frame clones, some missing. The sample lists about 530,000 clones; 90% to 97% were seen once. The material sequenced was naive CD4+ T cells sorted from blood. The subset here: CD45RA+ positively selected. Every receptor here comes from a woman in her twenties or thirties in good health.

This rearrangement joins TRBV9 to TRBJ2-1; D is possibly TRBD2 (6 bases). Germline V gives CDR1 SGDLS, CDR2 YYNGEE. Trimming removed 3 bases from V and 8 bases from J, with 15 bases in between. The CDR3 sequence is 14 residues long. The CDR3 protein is CASSASILAHEQFF. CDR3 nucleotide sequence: TGTGCCAGCAGCGCATCGATACTAGCACATGAGCAGTTCTTC.

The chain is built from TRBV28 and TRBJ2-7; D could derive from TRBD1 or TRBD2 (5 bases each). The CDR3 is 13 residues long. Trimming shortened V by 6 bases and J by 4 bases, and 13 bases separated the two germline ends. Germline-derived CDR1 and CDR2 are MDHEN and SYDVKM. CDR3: CASRASGAYEQYF. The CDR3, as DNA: TGTGCCAGCAGGGCCTCCGGGGCTTACGAGCAGTACTTC.

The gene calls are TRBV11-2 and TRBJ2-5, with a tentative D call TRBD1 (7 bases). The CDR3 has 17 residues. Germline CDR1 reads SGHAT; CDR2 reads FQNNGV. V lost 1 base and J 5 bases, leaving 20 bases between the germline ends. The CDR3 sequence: CASSLADRRGRRETQYF. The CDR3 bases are TGTGCCAGCAGCTTAGCTGATCGGAGGGGGCGCAGGGAGACCCAGTACTTC.

CDR3 sequence reads: CAWSRDTFYEQYF. The CDR3 region has the DNA TGTGCCTGGAGTAGGGACACCTTCTACGAGCAGTACTTC. The rearrangement joins TRBV30 to TRBJ2-7; D possibly corresponds to TRBD1 (6 bases). V gave up 2 bases and J gave up 3 bases, with 11 bases separating them. CDR3 length equals 13 residues. Germline loops: CDR1 GTSNPN, CDR2 SVGIG (reference sequence).

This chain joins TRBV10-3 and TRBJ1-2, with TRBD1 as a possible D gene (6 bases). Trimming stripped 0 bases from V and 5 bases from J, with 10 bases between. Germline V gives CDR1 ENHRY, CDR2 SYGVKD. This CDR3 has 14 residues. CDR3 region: CAISESGQFYGYTF. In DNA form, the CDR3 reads TGTGCCATCAGTGAGTCAGGACAGTTTTATGGCTACACCTTC.

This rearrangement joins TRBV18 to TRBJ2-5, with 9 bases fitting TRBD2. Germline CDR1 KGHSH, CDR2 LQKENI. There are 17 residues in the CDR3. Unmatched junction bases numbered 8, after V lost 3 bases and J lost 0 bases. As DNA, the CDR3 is TGTGCCAGCTCACCGGTGGAAGCGGGAGGAAACCAAGAGACCCAGTACTTC. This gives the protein CASSPVEAGGNQETQYF. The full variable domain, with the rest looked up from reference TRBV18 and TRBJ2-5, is NAGVMQNPRHLVRRRGQEARLRCSPMKGHSHVYWYRQLPEEGLKFMVYLQKENIIDESGMPKERFSAEFPKEGPSILRIQQVVRGDSAAYFCASSPVEAGGNQETQYFGPGTRLLVL.

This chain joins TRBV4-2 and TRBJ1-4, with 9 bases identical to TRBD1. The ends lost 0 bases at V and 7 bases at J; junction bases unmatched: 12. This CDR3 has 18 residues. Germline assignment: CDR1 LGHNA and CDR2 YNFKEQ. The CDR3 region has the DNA TGTGCCAGCAGCCAAGAGTCCAACAGGGGGCGTTTCTTTGAAAAACTGTTTTTT. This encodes CASSQESNRGRFFEKLFF.

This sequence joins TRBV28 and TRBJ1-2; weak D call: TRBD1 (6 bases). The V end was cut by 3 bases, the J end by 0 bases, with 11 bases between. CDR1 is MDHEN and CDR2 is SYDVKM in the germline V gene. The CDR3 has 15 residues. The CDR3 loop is CASSLGGASNYGYTF. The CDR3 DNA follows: TGTGCCAGCAGTTTGGGGGGGGCTTCTAACTATGGCTACACCTTC.

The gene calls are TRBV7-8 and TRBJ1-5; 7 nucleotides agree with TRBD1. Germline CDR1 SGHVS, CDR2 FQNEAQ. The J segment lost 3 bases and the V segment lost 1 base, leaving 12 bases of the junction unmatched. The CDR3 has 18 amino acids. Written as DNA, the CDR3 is TGTGCCAGCAGCTTAGGTGCCATGACAGGGACACTCAATCAGCCCCAGCATTTT. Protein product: CASSLGAMTGTLNQPQHF.

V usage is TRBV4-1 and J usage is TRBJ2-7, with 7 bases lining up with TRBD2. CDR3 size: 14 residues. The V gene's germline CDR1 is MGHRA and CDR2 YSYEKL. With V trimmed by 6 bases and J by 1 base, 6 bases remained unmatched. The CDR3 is CASRVLAISYEQYF. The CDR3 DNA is TGCGCCAGCAGGGTACTAGCGATATCCTACGAGCAGTACTTC.

The CDR3 DNA is TGTGCCAGCAGCGCGACAGCTGATAATGAAAAACTGTTTTTT. Protein product: CASSATADNEKLFF. This chain joins TRBV5-5 and TRBJ1-4, with D possibly matching TRBD1 (5 bases). This CDR3 has 14 amino acids. The germline V and J ends were trimmed by 4 bases and 4 bases, with 11 bases remaining between them. Germline CDR1 is SGHKS and CDR2 is YYEKEE (reference sequence).

The chain's CDR3 is CASRPLRSGGLFADTQYF. The CDR3 region has the DNA TGTGCCAGCAGACCCCTCCGGAGCGGGGGGCTTTTCGCAGATACGCAGTATTTT. The chain recombines TRBV6-4 with TRBJ2-3, with 9 bases lining up with TRBD2. The CDR3 length is 18 residues. The J segment lost 4 bases and the V segment lost 6 bases, leaving 17 bases of the junction unmatched. The germline V gene has CDR1 MRHNA and CDR2 SNTAGT.

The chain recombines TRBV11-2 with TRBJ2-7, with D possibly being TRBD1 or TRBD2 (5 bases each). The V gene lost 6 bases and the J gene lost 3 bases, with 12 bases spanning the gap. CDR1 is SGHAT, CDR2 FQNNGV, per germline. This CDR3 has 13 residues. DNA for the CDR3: TGTGCCAGCAGATACGGGACGGGCTACGAGCAGTACTTC. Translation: CASRYGTGYEQYF.

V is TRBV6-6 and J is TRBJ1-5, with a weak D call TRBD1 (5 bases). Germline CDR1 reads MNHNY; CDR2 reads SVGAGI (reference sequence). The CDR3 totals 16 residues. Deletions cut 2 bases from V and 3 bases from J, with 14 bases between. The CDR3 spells CASSYAGRDYNQPQHF. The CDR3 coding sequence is TGTGCCAGCAGTTACGCCGGGAGGGACTACAATCAGCCCCAGCATTTT.

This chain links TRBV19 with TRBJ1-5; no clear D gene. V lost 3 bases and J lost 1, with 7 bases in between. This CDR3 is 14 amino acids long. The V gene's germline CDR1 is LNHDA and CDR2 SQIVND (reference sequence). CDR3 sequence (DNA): TGTGCCAGTAGTATGAGGCAGAGCAATCAGCCCCAGCATTTT. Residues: CASSMRQSNQPQHF.

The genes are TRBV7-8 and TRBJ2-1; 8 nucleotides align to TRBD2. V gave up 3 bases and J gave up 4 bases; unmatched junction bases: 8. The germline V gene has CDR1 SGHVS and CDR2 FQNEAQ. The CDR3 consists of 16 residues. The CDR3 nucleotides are TGTGCCAGCAGCTTCTCTCGGGAGGGCCGGTACAATGAGCAGTTCTTC. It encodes CASSFSREGRYNEQFF.

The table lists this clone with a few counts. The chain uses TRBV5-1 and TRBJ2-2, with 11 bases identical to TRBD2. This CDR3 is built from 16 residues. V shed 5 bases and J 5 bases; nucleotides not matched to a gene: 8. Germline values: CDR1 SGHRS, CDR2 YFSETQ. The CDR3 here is CASSPTSGSETGELFF. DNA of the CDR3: TGCGCCAGCAGTCCAACTAGCGGGAGTGAAACCGGGGAGCTGTTTTTT.

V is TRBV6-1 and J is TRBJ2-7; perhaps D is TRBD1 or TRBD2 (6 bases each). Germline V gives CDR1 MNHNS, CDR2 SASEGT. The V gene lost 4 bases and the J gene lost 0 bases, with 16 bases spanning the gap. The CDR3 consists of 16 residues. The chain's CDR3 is CASSALRTAGSYEQYF. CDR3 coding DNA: TGTGCCAGCAGTGCCCTTAGGACAGCGGGCTCCTACGAGCAGTACTTC.

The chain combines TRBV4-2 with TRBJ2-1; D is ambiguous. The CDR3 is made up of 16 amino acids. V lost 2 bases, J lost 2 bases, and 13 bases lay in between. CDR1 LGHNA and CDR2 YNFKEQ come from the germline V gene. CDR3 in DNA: TGTGCCAGCAGCCAATCCCTGGGCAGTCCCTACAATGAGCAGTTCTTC. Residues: CASSQSLGSPYNEQFF.

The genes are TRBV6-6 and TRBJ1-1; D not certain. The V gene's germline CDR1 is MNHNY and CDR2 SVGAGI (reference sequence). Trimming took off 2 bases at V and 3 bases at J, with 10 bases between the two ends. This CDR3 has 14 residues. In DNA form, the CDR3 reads TGTGCCAGCAGTTACCGAGGCCGACACACTGAAGCTTTCTTT. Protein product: CASSYRGRHTEAFF.

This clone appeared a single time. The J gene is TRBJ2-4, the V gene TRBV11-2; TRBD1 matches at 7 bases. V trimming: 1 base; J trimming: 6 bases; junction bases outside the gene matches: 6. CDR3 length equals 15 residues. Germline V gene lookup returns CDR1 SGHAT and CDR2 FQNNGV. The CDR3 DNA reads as TGTGCCAGCAGCTTAGGACAGGGTTTCTCAAACATTCAGTACTTC. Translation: CASSLGQGFSNIQYF. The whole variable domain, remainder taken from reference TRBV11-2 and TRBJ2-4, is EAGVAQSPRYKIIEKRQSVAFWCNPISGHATLYWYQQILGQGPKLLIQFQNNGVVDDSQLPKDRFSAERLKGVDSTLKIQPAKLEDSAVYLCASSLGQGFSNIQYFGAGTRLSVL.

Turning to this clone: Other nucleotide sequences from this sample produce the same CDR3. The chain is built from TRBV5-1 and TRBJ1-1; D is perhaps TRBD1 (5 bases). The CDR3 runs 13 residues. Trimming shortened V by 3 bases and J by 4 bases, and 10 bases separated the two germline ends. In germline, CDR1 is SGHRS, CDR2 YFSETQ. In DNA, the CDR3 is TGCGCCAGCAGCTCCGGGGGGAGCACTGAAGCTTTCTTT. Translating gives CASSSGGSTEAFF. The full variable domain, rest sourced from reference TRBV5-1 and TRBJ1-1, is KAGVTQTPRYLIKTRGQQVTLSCSPISGHRSVSWYQQTPGQGLQFLFEYFSETQRNKGNFPGRFSGRQFSNSRSEMNVSTLELGDSALYLCASSSGGSTEAFFGQGTRLTVV.

The CDR3: CASSLVGTKETQYF. CDR3 nucleotides: TGTGCCAGCAGCTTGGTTGGGACTAAAGAGACCCAGTACTTC. The chain carries TRBV5-4 and TRBJ2-5; TRBD2 aligns across 7 bases. Germline loops: CDR1 SGHNT, CDR2 YYREEE (reference sequence). This CDR3 comprises 14 residues. The junction had 2 bases not matched to a gene; V was cut back by 0 bases and J by 3 bases.

Here the CDR3 DNA reads TGTGCCAGCAGTAGCGAAGGACGGAACACTGAAGCTTTCTTT. Protein sequence: CASSSEGRNTEAFF. This chain uses TRBV6-1 with TRBJ1-1; D gene ambiguous. The CDR3 has 14 amino acids. V lost 5 bases and J 1 base, leaving 11 bases between the germline ends. In germline, CDR1 is MNHNS, CDR2 SASEGT.

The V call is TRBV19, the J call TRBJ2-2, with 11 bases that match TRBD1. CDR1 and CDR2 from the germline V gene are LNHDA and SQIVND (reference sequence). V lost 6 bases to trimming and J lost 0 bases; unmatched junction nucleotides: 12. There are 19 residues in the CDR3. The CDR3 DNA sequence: TGTGCCAGTAGGATGTGGGGACAGGGGGTTACCGCGAACACCGGGGAGCTGTTTTTT. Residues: CASRMWGQGVTANTGELFF.

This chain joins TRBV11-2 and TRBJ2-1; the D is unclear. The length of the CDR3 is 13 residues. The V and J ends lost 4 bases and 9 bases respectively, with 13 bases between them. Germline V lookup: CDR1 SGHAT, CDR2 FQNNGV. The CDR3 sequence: CASSSQTVGEQFF. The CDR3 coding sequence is TGTGCCAGCAGCTCCCAGACGGTTGGTGAGCAGTTCTTC. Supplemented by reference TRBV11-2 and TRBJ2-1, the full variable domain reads EAGVAQSPRYKIIEKRQSVAFWCNPISGHATLYWYQQILGQGPKLLIQFQNNGVVDDSQLPKDRFSAERLKGVDSTLKIQPAKLEDSAVYLCASSSQTVGEQFFGPGTRLTVL.

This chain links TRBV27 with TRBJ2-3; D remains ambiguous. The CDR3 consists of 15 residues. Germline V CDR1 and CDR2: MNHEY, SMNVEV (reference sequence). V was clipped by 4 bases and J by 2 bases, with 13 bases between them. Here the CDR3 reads CASSSPSRATDTQYF. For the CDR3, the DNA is TGTGCCAGCAGTTCCCCCTCCCGGGCCACAGATACGCAGTATTTT.

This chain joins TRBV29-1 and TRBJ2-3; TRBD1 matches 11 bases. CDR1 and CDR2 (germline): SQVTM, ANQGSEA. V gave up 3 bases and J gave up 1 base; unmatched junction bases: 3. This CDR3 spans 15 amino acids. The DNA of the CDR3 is TGCAGCGTTGAGGGACAGGGGGTAGGCACAGATACGCAGTATTTT. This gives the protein CSVEGQGVGTDTQYF.

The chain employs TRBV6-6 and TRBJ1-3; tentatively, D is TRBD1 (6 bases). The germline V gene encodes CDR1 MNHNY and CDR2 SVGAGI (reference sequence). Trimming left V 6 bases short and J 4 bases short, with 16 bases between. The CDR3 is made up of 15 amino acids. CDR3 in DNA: TGTGCCAGCAGAGACGAAAGGGGGTACGGAAACACCATATATTTT. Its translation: CASRDERGYGNTIYF.

CDR3 region: CASSSYWQGHSYEQYF. Here the CDR3 DNA reads TGTGCCAGCAGTTCTTACTGGCAGGGCCACTCCTACGAGCAGTACTTC. The chain employs TRBV28 and TRBJ2-7; possibly TRBD1 for D (5 bases). Trimming removed 4 bases at V and 0 bases at J, with 16 bases between. The CDR3 has 16 residues. Germline CDR1 and CDR2: MDHEN and SYDVKM. The full variable domain, in which reference TRBV28 and TRBJ2-7 provide the parts outside the CDR3, is DVKVTQSSRYLVKRTGEKVFLECVQDMDHENMFWYRQDPGLGLRLIYFSYDVKMKEKGDIPEGYSVSREKKERFSLILESASTNQTSMYLCASSSYWQGHSYEQYFGPGTRLTVT.